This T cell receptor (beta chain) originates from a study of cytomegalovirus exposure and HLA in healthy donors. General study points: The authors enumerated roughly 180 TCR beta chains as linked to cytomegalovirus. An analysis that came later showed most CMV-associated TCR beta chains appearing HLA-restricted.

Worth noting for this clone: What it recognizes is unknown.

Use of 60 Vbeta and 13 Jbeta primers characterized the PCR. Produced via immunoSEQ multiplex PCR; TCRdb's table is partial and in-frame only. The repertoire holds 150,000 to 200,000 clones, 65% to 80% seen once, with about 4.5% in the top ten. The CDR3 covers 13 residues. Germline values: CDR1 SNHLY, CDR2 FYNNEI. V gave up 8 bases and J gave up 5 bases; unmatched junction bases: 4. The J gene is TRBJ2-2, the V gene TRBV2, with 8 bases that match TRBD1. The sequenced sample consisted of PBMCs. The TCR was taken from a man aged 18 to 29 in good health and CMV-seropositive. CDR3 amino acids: CASRTGLTGELFF. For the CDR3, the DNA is TGTGCCAGCCGGACAGGGCTGACCGGGGAGCTGTTTTTT. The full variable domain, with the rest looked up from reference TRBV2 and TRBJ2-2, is EPEVTQTPSHQVTQMGQEVILRCVPISNHLYFYWYRQILGQKVEFLVSFYNNEISEKSEIFDDQFSVERPDGSNFTLKIRSTKLEDSAMYFCASRTGLTGELFFGEGSRLTVL.